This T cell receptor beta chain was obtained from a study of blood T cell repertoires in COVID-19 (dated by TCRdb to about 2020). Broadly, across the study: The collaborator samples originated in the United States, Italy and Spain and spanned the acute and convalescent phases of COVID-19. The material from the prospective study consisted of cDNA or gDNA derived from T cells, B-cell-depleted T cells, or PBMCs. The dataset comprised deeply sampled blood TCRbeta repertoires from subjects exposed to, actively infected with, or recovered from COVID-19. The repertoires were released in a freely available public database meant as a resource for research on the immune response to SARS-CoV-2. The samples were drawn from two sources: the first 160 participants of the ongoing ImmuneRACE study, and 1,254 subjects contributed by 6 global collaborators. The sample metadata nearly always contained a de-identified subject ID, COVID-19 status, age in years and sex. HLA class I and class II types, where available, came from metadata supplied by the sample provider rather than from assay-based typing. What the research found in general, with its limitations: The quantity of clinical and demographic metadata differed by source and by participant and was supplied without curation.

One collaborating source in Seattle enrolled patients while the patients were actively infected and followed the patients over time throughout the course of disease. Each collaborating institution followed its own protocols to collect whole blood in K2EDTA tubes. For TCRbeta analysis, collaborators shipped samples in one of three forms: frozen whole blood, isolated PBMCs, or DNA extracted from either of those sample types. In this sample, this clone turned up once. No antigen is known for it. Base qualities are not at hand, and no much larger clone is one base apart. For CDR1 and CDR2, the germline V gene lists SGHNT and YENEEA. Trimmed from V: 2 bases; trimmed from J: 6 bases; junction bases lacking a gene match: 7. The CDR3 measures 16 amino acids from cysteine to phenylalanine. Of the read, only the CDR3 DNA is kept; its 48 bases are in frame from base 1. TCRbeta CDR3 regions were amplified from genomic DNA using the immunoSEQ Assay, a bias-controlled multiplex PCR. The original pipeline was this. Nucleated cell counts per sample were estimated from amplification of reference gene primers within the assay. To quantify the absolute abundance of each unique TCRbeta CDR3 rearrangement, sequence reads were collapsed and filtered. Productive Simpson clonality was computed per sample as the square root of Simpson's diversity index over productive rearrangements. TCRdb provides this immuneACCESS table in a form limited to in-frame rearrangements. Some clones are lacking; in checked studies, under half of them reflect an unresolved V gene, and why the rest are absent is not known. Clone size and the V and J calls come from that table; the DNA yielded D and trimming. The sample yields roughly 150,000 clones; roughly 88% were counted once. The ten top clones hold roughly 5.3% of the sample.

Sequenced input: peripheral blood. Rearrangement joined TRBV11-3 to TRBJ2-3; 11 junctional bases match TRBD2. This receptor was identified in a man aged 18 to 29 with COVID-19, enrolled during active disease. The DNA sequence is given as TGTGCCAGCAGCTTATTAACTAGCGGGAGAGACGATACGCAGTATTTT. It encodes CASSLLTSGRDDTQYF. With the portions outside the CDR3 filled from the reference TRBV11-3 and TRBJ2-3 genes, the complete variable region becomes EAGVVQSPRYKIIEKKQPVAFWCNPISGHNTLYWYLQNLGQGPELLIRYENEEAVDDSQLPKDRFSAERLKGVDSTLKIQPAELGDSAVYLCASSLLTSGRDDTQYFGPGTRLTVL.